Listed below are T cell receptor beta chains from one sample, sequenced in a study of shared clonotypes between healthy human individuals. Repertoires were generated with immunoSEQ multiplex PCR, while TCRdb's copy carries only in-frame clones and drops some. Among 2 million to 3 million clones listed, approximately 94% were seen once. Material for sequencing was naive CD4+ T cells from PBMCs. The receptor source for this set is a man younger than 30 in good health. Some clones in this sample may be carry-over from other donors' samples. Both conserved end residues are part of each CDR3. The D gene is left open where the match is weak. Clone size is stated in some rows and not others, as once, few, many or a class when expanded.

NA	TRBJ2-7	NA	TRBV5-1	TGCGCCAGCAGCCCGCGGACCGGAACCTACGAGCAGTACTTC	CASSPRTGTYEQYF
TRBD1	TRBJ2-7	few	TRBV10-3	TGTGCCATCAGTGGGCGGTCGGGGACAGATCCCTACGAGCAGTACTTC	CAISGRSGTDPYEQYF
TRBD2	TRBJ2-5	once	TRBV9	TGTGCCAGCAGCCCAGTGTGGACTAGCGGGACCCAAGAGACCCAGTACTTC	CASSPVWTSGTQETQYF
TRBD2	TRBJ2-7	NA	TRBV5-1	TGCGCCAGCAGGCCCGCGGGAGACTACGAGCAGTACTTC	CASRPAGDYEQYF
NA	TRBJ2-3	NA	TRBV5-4	TGTGCCAGCAAGGAGCGGCCGAGCACAGATACGCAGTATTTT	CASKERPSTDTQYF
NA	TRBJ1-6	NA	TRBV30	TGTGCCTGGAGTCCCAACCAGGGCCTAAATTCGGCCCTCCACTTT	CAWSPNQGLNSALHF
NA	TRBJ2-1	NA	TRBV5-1	TGCGCCAGCCTCCTCGGGTTAGCGGACCACAATGAGCAGTTCTTC	CASLLGLADHNEQFF
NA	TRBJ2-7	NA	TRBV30	TGTGCCTGGAGTAGACAGGCCGAGCAGTACTTC	CAWSRQAEQYF
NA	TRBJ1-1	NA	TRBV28	TGTGCCAGCAGGGGCAGGCCCGGCAAAAGTGACACTGAAGCTTTCTTT	CASRGRPGKSDTEAFF
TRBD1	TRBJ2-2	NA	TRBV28	TGTGCCAGCAGTTCTACAGGGGGCGGCGGGGAGCTGTTTTTT	CASSSTGGGGELFF
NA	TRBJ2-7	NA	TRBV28	TGTGCCAGCATGGTTGGGGGAAGCTCCTACGAGCAGTACTTC	CASMVGGSSYEQYF
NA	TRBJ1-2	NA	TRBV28	TGTGCCAGCAGTTTGATGGCGGATGGCTACACCTTC	CASSLMADGYTF
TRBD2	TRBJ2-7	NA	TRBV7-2	TGTGCCAGCGGCAGGGTAGCGGGGACCATAACCTACGAGCAGTACTTC	CASGRVAGTITYEQYF
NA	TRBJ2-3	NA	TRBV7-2	TGTGCCAGCAGCCCCCCGATAGGGTTGGATACGCAGTATTTT	CASSPPIGLDTQYF
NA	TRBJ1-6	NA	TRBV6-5	TGTGCCAGCAGCGACAGGAGCTCCTATAATTCACCCCTCCACTTT	CASSDRSSYNSPLHF
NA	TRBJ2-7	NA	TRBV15	TGTGCCACCAGCAGAGTCTTGGGCGGCTACGAGCAGTACTTC	CATSRVLGGYEQYF
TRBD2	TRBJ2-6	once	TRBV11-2	TGTGCCAGCAGCTTAGAGACTAGCGGGAGTGCTGGGGCCAACGTCCTGACTTTC	CASSLETSGSAGANVLTF
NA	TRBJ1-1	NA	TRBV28	TGTGCCAGCTCGACCGGGGCGCTTATGAACACTGAAGCTTTCTTT	CASSTGALMNTEAFF
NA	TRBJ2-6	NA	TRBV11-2	TGTGCCAGCAGCTTAGCCCTGAGGAGGTCTGGGGCCAACGTCCTGACTTTC	CASSLALRRSGANVLTF
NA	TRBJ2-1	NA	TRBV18	TGTGCCAGCTCACCAGGGACTTCCACCCCTGAGCAGTTCTTC	CASSPGTSTPEQFF
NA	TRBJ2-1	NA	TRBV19	TGTGCCAGTAGTATTGGCGGGCCATACAATGAGCAGTTCTTC	CASSIGGPYNEQFF
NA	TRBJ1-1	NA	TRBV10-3	TGTGCCATCCGGGAACGGGGGGCAACGAACACTGAAGCTTTCTTT	CAIRERGATNTEAFF
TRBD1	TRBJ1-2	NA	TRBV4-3	TGCGCCAGCAGCCAAGGGACAGGGGGCTATGGCTACACCTTC	CASSQGTGGYGYTF
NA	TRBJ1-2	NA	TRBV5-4	TGTGCCAGCAGCCCCGGGATTCGAGGCTACACCTTC	CASSPGIRGYTF
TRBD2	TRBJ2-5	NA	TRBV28	TGTGCCAGCAGCGAAACTAGCGCCCAAGAGACCCAGTACTTC	CASSETSAQETQYF
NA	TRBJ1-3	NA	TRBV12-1	TGTGCCAGCAGCTCCCAGACAGGGACTGGAAACACCATATATTTT	CASSSQTGTGNTIYF
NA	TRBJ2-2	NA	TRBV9	TGTGCCAGCAGCTGGGACTCCGATACCGGGGAGCTGTTTTTT	CASSWDSDTGELFF
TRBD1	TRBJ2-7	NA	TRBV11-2	TGTGCCAGCAGCTCACTGGGACAGGGGGTCCCCTACGAGCAGTACTTC	CASSSLGQGVPYEQYF
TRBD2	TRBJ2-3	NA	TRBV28	TGTGCCAGCCACAGCGGGAGCGGCACAGATACGCAGTATTTT	CASHSGSGTDTQYF
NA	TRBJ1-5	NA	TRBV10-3	TGTGCCATCAGTGAGTCCCGAGCTCAGCCCCAGCATTTT	CAISESRAQPQHF
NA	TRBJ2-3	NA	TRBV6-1	TGTGCCAGCTCCTACAGGACCCCGATGAGGGATACGCAGTATTTT	CASSYRTPMRDTQYF
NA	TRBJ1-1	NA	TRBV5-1	TGCGCCAGCAGCTCATTAACAGGGAGCAGCACTGAAGCTTTCTTT	CASSSLTGSSTEAFF
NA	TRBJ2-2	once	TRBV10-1	TGCGCCAGCAGTGAGCTAGGGCACTCACTCACCGGGGAGCTGTTTTTT	CASSELGHSLTGELFF
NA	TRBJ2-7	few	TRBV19	TGTGCCAGTAGTGCGGACCTTTATGAGCAGTACTTC	CASSADLYEQYF
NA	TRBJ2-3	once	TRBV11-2	TGTGCCAGCACCCCCGGGGTAGCCTCAGATACGCAGTATTTT	CASTPGVASDTQYF
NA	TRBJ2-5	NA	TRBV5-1	TGCGCCAGCAGCTTTGGTAGCGGGACAGTTGAGACCCAGTACTTC	CASSFGSGTVETQYF
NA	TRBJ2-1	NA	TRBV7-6	TGTGCCAGCAGCTCGAATAGAGATTTGAATGAGCAGTTCTTC	CASSSNRDLNEQFF
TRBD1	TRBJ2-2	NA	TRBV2	TGTGCCAGCAGTCAACCCCGGGACAGGGGGAACACCGGGGAGCTGTTTTTT	CASSQPRDRGNTGELFF
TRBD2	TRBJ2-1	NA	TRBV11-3	TGTGCCAGCAGCTTAGGGAGGGAGGGACGCGGGATTCGGGTTGGGAATGAGCAGTTCTTC	CASSLGREGRGIRVGNEQFF
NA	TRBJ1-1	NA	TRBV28	TGTGCCAGCAGTTTAAATCAGAGGCCGTACACTGAAGCTTTCTTT	CASSLNQRPYTEAFF
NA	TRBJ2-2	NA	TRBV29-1	TGCAGCGGCGGGAACACCGGGGAGCTGTTTTTT	CSGGNTGELFF
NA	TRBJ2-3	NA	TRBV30	TGTGCCTGGACTCGGGCCAGCACAGATACGCAGTATTTT	CAWTRASTDTQYF
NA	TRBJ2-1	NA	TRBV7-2	TGTGCCAGCAGCCCTAAGCGGGCCCCCTACAATGAGCAGTTCTTC	CASSPKRAPYNEQFF
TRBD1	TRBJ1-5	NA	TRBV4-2	TGTGCCAGCAGCCAACGTGGACAGGCCAGCAATCAGCCCCAGCATTTT	CASSQRGQASNQPQHF
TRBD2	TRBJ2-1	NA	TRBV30	TGTGCCTGGATCCTAGCGGGGAGGGCCAGTGAGCAGTTCTTC	CAWILAGRASEQFF
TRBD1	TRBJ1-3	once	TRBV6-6	TGTGCCAGCAGTCAGACAGGGGGCGGAAACACCATATATTTT	CASSQTGGGNTIYF
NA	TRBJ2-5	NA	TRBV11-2	TGTGCCAGCAGCCCCGGACCCGGGTCACTGGGGCGAGAGACCCAGTACTTC	CASSPGPGSLGRETQYF
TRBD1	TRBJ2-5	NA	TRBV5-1	TGCGCCAGCAGCTTGGATACAGGGGGAAACACCCAGTACTTC	CASSLDTGGNTQYF